The sequence of this T cell receptor beta chain was determined in a study of CD8 T cells in Susac syndrome (dated by TCRdb to about 2019). About the study as a whole: Repertoire sequencing was used to test whether CD8+ T cell activation and differentiation in Susac syndrome was antigen driven.

Comments on this clonotype: What antigen it recognizes has not been identified. Nothing much larger sits one base from this clone, and base qualities are not available.

Between the V and J ends, shortened by 0 bases and 8 bases respectively, the junction contains 11 bases. The CDR3 starts with the cysteine, ends with the phenylalanine, and has 14 residues. The read is trimmed to its CDR3 DNA, 42 bases read in frame from base 1. For CDR1 and CDR2, the germline V gene (reference sequence) lists SGHNT and YYREEE. Peripheral blood CD8+ and CD4+ T cells from healthy donors, Susac syndrome patients and multiple sclerosis patients were profiled using high-throughput TCR beta sequencing. The healthy donors served as controls matched for age and sex. Bulk CD8+ and CD4+ T cells were purified by magnetic negative isolation, while CD8+ TEMRA cells were enriched using FACS. Blood was drawn into EDTA tubes, processed within 24 hours, and PBMCs were isolated by density gradient centrifugation. PBMCs intended for TCR sequencing were frozen in liquid nitrogen and were later thawed in a 37 degrees C water bath. The sorted or isolated CD4+, CD8+ and CD8+ TEMRA cells reached a purity of at least 90%.

The investigation overall reported the following: The TCR sequencing and HLA analysis was acknowledged to have included a relatively small number of individuals.

RNA was extracted using the RNeasy kit, and about 0.45 to 1 ug of the RNA was reverse transcribed with random hexamers. The immunoSEQ multiplex PCR assay, covering 54 Vbeta and 13 Jbeta segments, was used to amplify TCR beta CDR3 regions. Bias from PCR amplification was corrected by using a synthetic template baseline for primer optimization and for computational correction. The paper's processing steps were these. Reads were annotated to V, D and J genes according to IMGT and were analyzed with immunoSEQ Analyzer, with only productive sequences retained. To calculate clonality, Shannon entropy was normalized by log2 of the number of productive unique sequences and then subtracted from one. For each patient and control, public and private clones were evaluated within the 100 most prevalent clones. Susac-specific clones were defined as absent from healthy and MS cohorts, 850 to 1,300 published viral clones and other ImmuneACCESS disease sequences. TCRdb applied fastp at Q25 and MiXCR to the public reads, then kept only in-frame beta chains. CDR3 protein duplicates are merged, each entry listing the most common genes and DNA. The V and J calls come from TCRdb's annotation, not from the publication. A total of some 100,000 distinct CDR3 sequences appear in this sample, around nine tenths of them only once. The ten largest clones capture about 0.15% of the sample.

Recombination connected TRBV5-4 to TRBJ1-4; the D gene cannot be named for sure. Material for sequencing was CD4+ T cells from PBMCs. This TCR was recovered from a human donor in good health. The sequenced DNA is TGTGCCAGCAGCTTGGGTAGCTCCGACGAAAAACTGTTTTTT. This gives the protein CASSLGSSDEKLFF. With the portions outside the CDR3 filled from the reference TRBV5-4 and TRBJ1-4 genes, the complete variable region becomes ETGVTQSPTHLIKTRGQQVTLRCSSQSGHNTVSWYQQALGQGPQFIFQYYREEENGRGNFPPRFSGLQFPNYSSELNVNALELDDSALYLCASSLGSSDEKLFFGSGTQLSVL.